This T cell receptor beta chain was found in a study of OX40 agonist ivuxolimab in advanced cancers. Study-level background: Every 2 weeks, patients got intravenous ivuxolimab at one of six dose levels (0.01-10 mg/kg).

Study findings and constraints: At 0.1 to 3.0 mg/kg, clonal expansion of CD4+ and CD8+ blood T cells had occurred by week 6. Low normalized T-cell clonal expansion was also seen in some nonresponders.

On this clone itself: Its antigen is undetermined.

Germline V lookup: CDR1 SEHNR, CDR2 FQNEAQ (reference sequence). V was pared by 4 bases and J by 3 bases, with 10 bases of the junction left unmatched. This CDR3 comprises 16 residues. The assay was immunoSEQ multiplex PCR, and TCRdb's table has in-frame clones only and misses some. The data hold roughly 62,000 clones, with about 90% observed a single time. The material was CD4+ or CD8+ T cells sorted from blood, obtained in a trial of the OX40 agonist ivuxolimab. The chain employs TRBV7-9 and TRBJ1-2; TRBD1 matches at 8 bases. This sequence was found in an adult with an advanced solid tumor such as melanoma, head and neck, liver or kidney cancer. The CDR3 DNA reads as TGTGCCAGCAGCTCGAGGACAGGGCTAGGGCACTATGGCTACACCTTC. Encoded protein: CASSSRTGLGHYGYTF.